This TCR beta chain was observed in a study of human T cells and chemical hapten exposure. Study-level results: Expanded TCRs grouped into significantly more large CDR3 similarity clusters than controls produced.

CDR3 length: 14 residues. Trimming pared 5 bases from V and 2 bases from J, leaving 12 bases between. Per the germline V gene, CDR1 is SGHTA and CDR2 is FQGNSA. TCRdb re-called the RACE reads with MiXCR, one entry per CDR3 protein. The table records more than 80,000 distinct CDR3 sequences, 12% of them present only once. To note about this clonotype: The antigen remains undetermined.

Described time point: pre-sensitization, week 0. Indicated treatment: therapeutic diphenylcyclopropenone sensitization with weekly scalp DPC. The drawing of blood occurred before each patch test was applied. This sequence was found in a woman in her 50s with alopecia areata. Some clones in this sample may be carry-over from other donors' samples. This specimen consisted of whole blood, obtained in connection with sensitization to the hapten diphenylcyclopropenone (DPC). The genes are TRBV7-2 and TRBJ2-5; no clear D gene. CDR3 sequence: CASSPMWGQETQYF. The CDR3 coding sequence is TGTGCCAGCAGCCCCATGTGGGGACAAGAGACCCAGTACTTC.